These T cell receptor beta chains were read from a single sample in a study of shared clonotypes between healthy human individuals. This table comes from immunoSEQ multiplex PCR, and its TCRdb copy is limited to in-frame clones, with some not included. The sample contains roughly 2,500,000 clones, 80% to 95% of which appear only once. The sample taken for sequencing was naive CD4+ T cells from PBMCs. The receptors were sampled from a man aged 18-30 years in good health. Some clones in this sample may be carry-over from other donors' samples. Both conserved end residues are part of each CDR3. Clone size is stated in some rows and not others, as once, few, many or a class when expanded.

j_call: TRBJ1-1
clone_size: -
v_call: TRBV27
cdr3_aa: CASSFYAGNTEAFF

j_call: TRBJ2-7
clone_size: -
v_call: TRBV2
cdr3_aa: CASSGSGNRPYEQYF

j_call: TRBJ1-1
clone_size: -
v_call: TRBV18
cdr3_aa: CASSPEAGRTEAFF

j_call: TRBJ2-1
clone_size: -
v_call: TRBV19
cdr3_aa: CASSLTSAGHNEQFF

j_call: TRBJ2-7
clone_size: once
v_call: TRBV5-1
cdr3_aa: CASSGTGFSSYEQYF

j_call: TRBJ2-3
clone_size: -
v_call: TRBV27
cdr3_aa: CASSLSPPGVRDTQYF

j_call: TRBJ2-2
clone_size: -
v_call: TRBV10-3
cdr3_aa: CAISEQGSGELFF

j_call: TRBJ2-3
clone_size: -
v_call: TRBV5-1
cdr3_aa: CASSLDGTSTDTQYF

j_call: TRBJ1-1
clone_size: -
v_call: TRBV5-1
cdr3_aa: CASSPRTVNTEAFF

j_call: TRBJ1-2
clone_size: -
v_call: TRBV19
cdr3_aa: CASSIGWRLNYGYTF

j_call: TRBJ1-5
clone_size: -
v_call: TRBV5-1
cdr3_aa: CASSLAGGFNQPQHF

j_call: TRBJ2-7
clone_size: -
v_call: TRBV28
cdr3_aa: CASSLSGGGYEQYF

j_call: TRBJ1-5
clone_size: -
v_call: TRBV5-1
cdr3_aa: CASSLEGQGPYSNQPQHF

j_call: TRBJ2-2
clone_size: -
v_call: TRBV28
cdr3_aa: CAGARSNTGELFF

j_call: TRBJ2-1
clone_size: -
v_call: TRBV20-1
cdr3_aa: CSASFFNEQFF

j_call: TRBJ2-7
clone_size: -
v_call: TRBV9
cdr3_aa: CASTPTGTGLKRYF

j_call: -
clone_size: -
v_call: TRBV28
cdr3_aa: CASSSRGASYEQYF

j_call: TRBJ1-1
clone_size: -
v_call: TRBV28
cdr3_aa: CATKRGGEAFF

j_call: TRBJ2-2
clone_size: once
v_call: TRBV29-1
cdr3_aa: CSVGSGYRTGELFF

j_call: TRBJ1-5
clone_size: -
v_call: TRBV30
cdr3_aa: CAWSGTGVQPQHF

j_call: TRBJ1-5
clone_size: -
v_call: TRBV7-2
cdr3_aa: CASSARPGSQPQHF

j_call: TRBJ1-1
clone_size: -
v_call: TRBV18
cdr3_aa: CASGKGLDTEAFF

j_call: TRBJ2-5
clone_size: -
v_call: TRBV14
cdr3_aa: CASSLELRETQYF

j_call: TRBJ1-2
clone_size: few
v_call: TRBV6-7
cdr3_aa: CASRHPGRNYGYTF

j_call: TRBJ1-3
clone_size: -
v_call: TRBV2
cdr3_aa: CALAPSRNGNTIYF

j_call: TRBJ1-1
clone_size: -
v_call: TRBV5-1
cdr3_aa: CASSLTGDNTEAFF

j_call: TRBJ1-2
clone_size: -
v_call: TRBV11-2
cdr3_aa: CASSPRRGNGYTF

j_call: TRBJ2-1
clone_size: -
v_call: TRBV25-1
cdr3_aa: CASSKFSGRAEQFF

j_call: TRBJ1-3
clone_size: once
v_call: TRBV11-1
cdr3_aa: CASSLAGDSGNTIYF

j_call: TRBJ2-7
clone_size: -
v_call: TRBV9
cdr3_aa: CASSSGTGSIYEQYF

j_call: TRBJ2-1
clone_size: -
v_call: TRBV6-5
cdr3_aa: CASSYFSDYNEQFF

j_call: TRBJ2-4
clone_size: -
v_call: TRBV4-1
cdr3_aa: CASSRGQGLDIQYF

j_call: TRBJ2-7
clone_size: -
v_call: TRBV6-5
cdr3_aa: CASSYSRDTGVYEQYF

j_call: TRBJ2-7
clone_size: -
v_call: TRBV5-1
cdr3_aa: CASSLEGWGDEQYF

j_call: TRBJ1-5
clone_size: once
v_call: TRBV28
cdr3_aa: CASRLDRGQRNQPQHF

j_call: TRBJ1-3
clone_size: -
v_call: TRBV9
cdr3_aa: CASSVNLGNTIYF

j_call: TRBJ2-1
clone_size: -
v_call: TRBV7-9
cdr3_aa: CASSLAFGAEQFF

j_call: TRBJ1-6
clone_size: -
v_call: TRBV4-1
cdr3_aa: CASSRGQDNSPLHF

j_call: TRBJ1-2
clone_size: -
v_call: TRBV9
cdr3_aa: CASSVANGGPYGYTF

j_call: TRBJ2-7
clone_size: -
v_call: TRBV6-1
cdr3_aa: CASSELKGVPYEQYF

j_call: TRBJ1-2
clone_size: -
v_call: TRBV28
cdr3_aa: CASSPDSRDGYTF

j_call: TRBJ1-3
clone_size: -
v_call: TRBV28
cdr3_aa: CASSFGRVLGNTIYF

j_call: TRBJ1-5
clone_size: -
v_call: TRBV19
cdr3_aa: CASKRTIRHQPQHF

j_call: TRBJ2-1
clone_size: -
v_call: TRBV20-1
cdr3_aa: CSAKARAEQFF

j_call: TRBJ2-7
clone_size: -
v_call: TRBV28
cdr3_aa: CASSQPSGRFMKQYF

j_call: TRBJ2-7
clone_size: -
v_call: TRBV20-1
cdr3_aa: CSARADAEQYF

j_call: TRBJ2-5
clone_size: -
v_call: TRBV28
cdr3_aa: CASSLLGTAQETQYF

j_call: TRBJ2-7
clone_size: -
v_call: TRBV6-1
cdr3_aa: CASSEESGGYEQYF

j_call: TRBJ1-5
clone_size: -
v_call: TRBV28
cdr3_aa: CASSYTPQSDQPQHF

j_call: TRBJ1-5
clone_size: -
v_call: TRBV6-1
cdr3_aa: CASSGLGQPQHF

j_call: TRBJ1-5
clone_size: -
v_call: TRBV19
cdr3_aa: CASSVHGRFNSNQPQHF

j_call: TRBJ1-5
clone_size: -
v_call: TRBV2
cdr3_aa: CASSDRGGNQPQHF